What follows describes a single TCR beta chain. The sample belongs to a study of blood T cell repertoires in COVID-19. As for the study in general: Spain, Italy and the United States supplied samples that represented acute and convalescent COVID-19. In each case, the material was cDNA or gDNA derived from T cells, B-cell-depleted T cells, or PBMCs.

Authors' methods: Reference gene primer amplification yielded estimated nucleated cell counts. Clones were read by immunoSEQ multiplex PCR, and TCRdb kept only the in-frame ones, dropping some. From that table come the V and J calls and clone size; the DNA was used to work out D and trimming. The repertoire holds over 65,000 clones, with approximately 90% as singletons. The receptor's source is a woman aged 60-75 years with acute or convalescent COVID-19. The sequencing sample was made of peripheral blood.

This chain's CDR3 is CASGYEEPQHF. The CDR3 nucleotides read TGTGCTAGTGGTTATGAGGAGCCCCAGCATTTT. The rearrangement joins TRBV12-5 to TRBJ1-5, with D hard to call. V lost 4 bases and J lost 8, with 6 bases in between. Germline V lookup: CDR1 LGHNT, CDR2 FRNRAP. The CDR3 length is 11 residues.